This T cell receptor (beta chain) was sequenced in a study of response to subunit inactivated influenza vaccine. This clonotype was found many times. The antigen remains unidentified. TCRdb re-derived calls from the RT-PCR reads in MiXCR, one entry per CDR3 protein. The sample comprises 430,000 or so distinct CDR3 sequences, approximately 11% of which are singletons, and approximately 12% rests with the top ten. General study results and limits: After each seasonal influenza vaccination, few new T cells are recruited, the authors suggested.

This CDR3 contains 13 residues. Between the trimmed V and J ends, which lost 1 base and 1 base, there was a span of 5 bases. This TCR was sampled from a man aged 45-65 years who received an inactivated influenza vaccine. This sample comprised PBMCs from blood, obtained roughly 6 weeks after vaccination. V and J are TRBV12-3 or TRBV12-4 and TRBJ2-7; no firm D call. CDR3 region: CASSLGFSYEQYF. As DNA, the CDR3 is TGTGCCAGCAGTTTAGGGTTTTCCTACGAGCAGTACTTC.